Listed below are T cell receptor beta chains from one sample, sequenced in a study of OX40 agonist ivuxolimab in advanced cancers. Assay used: immunoSEQ multiplex PCR; TCRdb lists only in-frame clones, some missing. The sample includes some 58,000 clones, 85% to 90% of them seen just once. The specimen comprised CD4+ or CD8+ T cells sorted from blood, sampled in a trial of the OX40 agonist ivuxolimab. These receptors came from an adult with an advanced solid tumor such as melanoma, head and neck, liver or kidney cancer. CDR3s include the opening cysteine and the closing phenylalanine or tryptophan. Each record gives: J gene, CDR3 length, V gene, clone size, D gene, CDR3 DNA, CDR3 protein. D genes are given only for firm matches. Only some rows state a clone size, as once, few, many or a class for expanded clones.

TRBJ1-2	14	TRBV9	-	-	TGTGCCAGCAGCGCACGCCGGGAAGATTCGCTGTACACCTTC	CASSARREDSLYTF
TRBJ2-7	13	TRBV5-5	-	-	TGTGCCAGCAGTTGGGCCGGGTCCTACGAGCAGTACTTC	CASSWAGSYEQYF
TRBJ2-6	16	TRBV19	-	TRBD1	TGTGCCAGTCGACAGGGGGCGGTCTCTGGGGCCAACGTCCTGACTTTC	CASRQGAVSGANVLTF
TRBJ2-2	16	TRBV11-3	-	-	TGTGCCAGCAGCCCGAGCCAGGGAAGGGTCGCCGGGGAGCTGTTTTTT	CASSPSQGRVAGELFF
TRBJ2-1	12	TRBV10-1	-	-	TGCGCCCCTGAGGGGGGGGGCAATGAGCAGTTCTTC	CAPEGGGNEQFF
TRBJ2-7	15	TRBV4-2	-	TRBD2	TGTGCCAGCAGCCACTTGAGCGGGGGACAAAACGAGCAGTACTTC	CASSHLSGGQNEQYF
TRBJ1-5	15	TRBV6-5	-	TRBD1	TGTGCCAGCAGACAAGCGGGACAGAGCAATCAGCCCCAGCATTTT	CASRQAGQSNQPQHF
TRBJ2-1	14	TRBV19	-	-	TGTGCCAGTAAAAGCCTGGCAGGGTTGAGTGAGCAGTTCTTC	CASKSLAGLSEQFF
TRBJ2-5	15	TRBV27	-	TRBD1	TGTGCCAGCAGTCCCGGGACAGCCCGAGGGCGGACCCAGTACTTC	CASSPGTARGRTQYF
TRBJ1-2	16	TRBV7-9	-	TRBD1	TGTGCCAGCAGCCCCGCCGGGACAGGGAAGGGGGATGGCTACACCTTC	CASSPAGTGKGDGYTF
TRBJ2-2	14	TRBV28	-	-	TGTGCCAGCAGTTCCGGGGGAGTGAGCGGGGAGCTGTTTTTT	CASSSGGVSGELFF
TRBJ2-1	17	TRBV11-2	-	TRBD2	TGTGCCAGCAGCTCAACGGGGGGGCGCTATATCAACAATGAGCAGTTCTTC	CASSSTGGRYINNEQFF
TRBJ2-7	12	TRBV5-4	-	TRBD1	TGTGTCAGCAGCAGGGGGCCCTACGAGCAGTACTTC	CVSSRGPYEQYF
TRBJ2-1	13	TRBV7-7	few	TRBD2	TGTGCTAGCAGCTTAGCGGGGTCGGTTGAGCAGTTCTTC	CASSLAGSVEQFF
TRBJ1-3	13	TRBV5-8	once	-	TGTGCCAGCAGCTTGGTGGGAGGAAACACCATATATTTT	CASSLVGGNTIYF
TRBJ2-2	17	TRBV7-8	-	-	TGTGCCAGCAGCTTAGATCCGGGCCAGGGGGGCACCGGGGAGCTGTTTTTT	CASSLDPGQGGTGELFF